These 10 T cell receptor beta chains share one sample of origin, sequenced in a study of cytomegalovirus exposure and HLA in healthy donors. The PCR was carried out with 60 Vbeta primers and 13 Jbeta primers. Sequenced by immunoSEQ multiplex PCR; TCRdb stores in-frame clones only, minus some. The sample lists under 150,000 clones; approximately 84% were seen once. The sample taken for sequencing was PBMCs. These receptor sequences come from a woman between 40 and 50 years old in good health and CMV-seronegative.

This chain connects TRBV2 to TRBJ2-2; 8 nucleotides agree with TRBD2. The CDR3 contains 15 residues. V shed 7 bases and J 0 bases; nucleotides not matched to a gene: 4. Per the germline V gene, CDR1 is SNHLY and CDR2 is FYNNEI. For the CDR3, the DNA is TGTGCCAGCACTCCGGGACTAGCGAACACCGGGGAGCTGTTTTTT. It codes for CASTPGLANTGELFF.

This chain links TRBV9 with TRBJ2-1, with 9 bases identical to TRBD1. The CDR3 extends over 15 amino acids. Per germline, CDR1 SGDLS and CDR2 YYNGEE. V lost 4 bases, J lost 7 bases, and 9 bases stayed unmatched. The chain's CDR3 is CASSIGTGSGNEQFF. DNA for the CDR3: TGTGCCAGCAGCATCGGGACAGGGTCGGGAAATGAGCAGTTCTTC.

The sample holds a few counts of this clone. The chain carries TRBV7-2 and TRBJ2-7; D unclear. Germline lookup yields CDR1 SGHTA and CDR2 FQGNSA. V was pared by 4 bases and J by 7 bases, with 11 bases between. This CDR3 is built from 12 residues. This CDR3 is CASSYSSFEQYF. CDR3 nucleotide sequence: TGTGCCAGCAGCTATTCGTCTTTTGAGCAGTACTTC.

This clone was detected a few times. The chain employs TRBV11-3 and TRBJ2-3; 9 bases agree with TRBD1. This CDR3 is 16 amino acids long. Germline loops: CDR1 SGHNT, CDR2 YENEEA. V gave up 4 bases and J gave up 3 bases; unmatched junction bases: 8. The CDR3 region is CASSSRRTGETDTQYF. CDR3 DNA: TGTGCCAGCAGCTCCAGGCGGACAGGGGAAACAGATACGCAGTATTTT.

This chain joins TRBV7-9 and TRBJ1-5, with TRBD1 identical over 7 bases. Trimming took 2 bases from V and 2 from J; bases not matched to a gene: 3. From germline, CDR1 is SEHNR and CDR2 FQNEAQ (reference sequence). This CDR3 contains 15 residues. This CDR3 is CASSLSGQGNQPQHF. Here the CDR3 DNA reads TGTGCCAGCAGCTTATCCGGACAGGGCAATCAGCCCCAGCATTTT.

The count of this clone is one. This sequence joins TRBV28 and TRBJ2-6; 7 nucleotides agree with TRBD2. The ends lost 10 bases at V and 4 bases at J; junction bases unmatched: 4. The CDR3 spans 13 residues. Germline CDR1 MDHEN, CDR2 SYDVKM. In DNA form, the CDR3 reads TGTGCCACACGCGGGGGAGGGGCCAACGTCCTGACTTTC. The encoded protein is CATRGGGANVLTF.

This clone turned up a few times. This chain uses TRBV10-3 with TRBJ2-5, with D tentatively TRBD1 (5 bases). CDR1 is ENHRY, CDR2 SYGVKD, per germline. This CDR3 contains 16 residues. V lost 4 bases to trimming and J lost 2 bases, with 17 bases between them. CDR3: CAISAIRAKRQETQYF. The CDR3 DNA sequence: TGTGCCATCAGTGCAATCAGGGCGAAGAGGCAAGAGACCCAGTACTTC.

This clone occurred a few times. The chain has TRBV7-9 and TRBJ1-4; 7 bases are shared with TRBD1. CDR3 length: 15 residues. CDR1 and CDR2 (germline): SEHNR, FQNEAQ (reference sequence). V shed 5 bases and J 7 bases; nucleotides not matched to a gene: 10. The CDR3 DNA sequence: TGTGCCAGCAGCCAAGTTGAGGGGGCGGCTGAAAAACTGTTTTTT. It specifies CASSQVEGAAEKLFF. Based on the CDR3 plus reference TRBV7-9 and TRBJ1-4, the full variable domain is DTGVSQNPRHKITKRGQNVTFRCDPISEHNRLYWYRQTLGQGPEFLTYFQNEAQLEKSRLLSDRFSAERPKGSFSTLEIQRTEQGDSAMYLCASSQVEGAAEKLFFGSGTQLSVL.

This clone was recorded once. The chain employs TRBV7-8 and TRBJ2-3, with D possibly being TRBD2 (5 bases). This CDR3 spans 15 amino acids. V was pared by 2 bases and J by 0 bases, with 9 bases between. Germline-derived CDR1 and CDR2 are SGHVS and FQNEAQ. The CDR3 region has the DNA TGTGCCAGCAGCTTAAATCGGGATAGCACAGATACGCAGTATTTT. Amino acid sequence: CASSLNRDSTDTQYF.

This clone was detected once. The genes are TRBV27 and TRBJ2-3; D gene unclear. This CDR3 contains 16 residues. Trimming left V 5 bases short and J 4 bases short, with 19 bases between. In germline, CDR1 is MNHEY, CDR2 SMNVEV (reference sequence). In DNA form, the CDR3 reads TGTGCCAGCAGTCCCACCCCTCCCCCAGTCGCAGATACGCAGTATTTT. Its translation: CASSPTPPPVADTQYF.